This paragraph covers one T cell receptor (beta chain) sequence. What it recognizes is unknown. Clones were read by immunoSEQ multiplex PCR, and TCRdb kept only the in-frame ones, dropping some. The data hold about 91,000 clones, with roughly 97% observed a single time. This sample was included in a study of siplizumab effects on memory and regulatory T cells. Germline CDR1 and CDR2: MGHDK and SYGVNS. V was clipped by 1 base and J by 7 bases; unmatched bases: 10. CDR3 length: 16 amino acids. Study results and caveats: The authors did not confirm suppressive function in proliferating Tregs from siplizumab cultures. Alloreactive sequences tracing back to unstimulated CD4+ memory cells fell significantly with siplizumab.

In a few donor pairs, unstimulated naive, memory, effector memory and TEMRA subsets were sequenced. The rearrangement links TRBV25-1 to TRBJ2-1; 7 bases are shared with TRBD1. The clonotype originates from a human donor in good health. Sequenced sample: naive CD4+ T cells sorted from blood. CDR3 DNA: TGTGCCAGCAGTGAATTGGGGACAGCCGCCTCAAATGAGCAGTTCTTC. As protein: CASSELGTAASNEQFF.